This T cell receptor (beta chain) was identified in a study of shared clonotypes between healthy human individuals. The germline CDR1 and CDR2 sequences are SNHLY and FYNNEI. Trimming removed 2 bases from V and 0 bases from J, with 7 bases in between. The CDR3 is 15 amino acids. CD45RO-negative CD8 cells positively selected for CCR7 made up the naive population, which excluded terminally differentiated effector memory CD45RA+ cells. Data came from immunoSEQ multiplex PCR; TCRdb stores just in-frame clones and leaves some out. The sample holds about 2,200,000 clones, roughly 91% seen once. This receptor was identified in a man younger than 30 in good health. Some clones in this sample may be carry-over from other donors' samples. The sample was naive CD8+ T cells from PBMCs. The chain links TRBV2 to TRBJ2-2; no definite D call. In DNA form, the CDR3 reads TGTGCCAGCAGTGAACAGCGTACGAACACCGGGGAGCTGTTTTTT. Residues: CASSEQRTNTGELFF.